These 7 T cell receptor beta chains were all obtained from the same sample, sequenced in a study of T cells in Graves' hyperthyroidism and ophthalmopathy. Regions amplified from RNA transcripts were the TCR beta CDR3 regions. The HTBI set primed first-round TCR CDR3 RT-PCR. Using its own MiXCR run on the multiplex PCR reads, TCRdb lists one record per CDR3 protein. The table lists about 340,000 distinct CDR3 sequences, roughly 20% of them singletons. Sequenced material: blood. The receptors were gathered from a woman aged 45-65 years with Graves' hyperthyroidism.

In its sample, this clonotype ranks as medium-sized. The chain couples TRBV5-1 to TRBJ2-1; 8 nucleotides line up with TRBD1. J was trimmed by 4 bases and V by 0 bases; bases with no gene match: 3. This CDR3 contains 15 residues. Per the germline V gene, CDR1 is SGHRS and CDR2 is YFSETQ. The CDR3 here is CASSLETGAYNEQFF. The DNA for the CDR3 is TGCGCCAGCAGCTTGGAGACAGGGGCTTACAATGAGCAGTTCTTC. Complete variable domain (other parts from reference TRBV5-1 and TRBJ2-1): KAGVTQTPRYLIKTRGQQVTLSCSPISGHRSVSWYQQTPGQGLQFLFEYFSETQRNKGNFPGRFSGRQFSNSRSEMNVSTLELGDSALYLCASSLETGAYNEQFFGPGTRLTVL.

This clonotype was counted ten times or more. The CDR3 region has the DNA TGTGCCAGCAGCTTAGTGACGTTGGGACAGGGAAGGAATGAGCAGTTCTTC. It specifies CASSLVTLGQGRNEQFF. This chain links TRBV11-2 with TRBJ2-1; 9 bases fit TRBD1. Germline trimming cut 1 base from V and 7 bases from J; bases unmatched to any gene: 11. Germline CDR1 is SGHAT and CDR2 is FQNNGV. This CDR3 is built from 17 residues.

The genes are TRBV2 and TRBJ1-2; D not certain. V dropped 8 bases and J dropped 3 bases, with 16 bases sitting between them. Germline loops: CDR1 SNHLY, CDR2 FYNNEI. The CDR3 runs to 14 residues. The CDR3 region is CASPGPQIDYGYTF. In DNA, the CDR3 is TGTGCCAGCCCCGGCCCCCAGATCGACTATGGCTACACCTTC.

To note about this clonotype: The junction does not match germline at one end; this may be a read error. The chain couples TRBV29-1 to TRBJ2-7, with 10 bases lining up with TRBD1. Germline CDR1 is SQVTM and CDR2 is ANQGSEA. The CDR3 sequence is 13 residues long. Here the CDR3 DNA reads TGCAGCGCCACGGGACAGGGGTCTTACGGGCAGTACTTC. Amino acid sequence: CSATGQGSYGQYF.

This clonotype was counted many times. CDR3 region: CASNGAVPGQGWYEQYV. As DNA, the CDR3 is TGTGCCAGCAACGGGGCCGTACCGGGACAGGGGTGGTACGAGCAGTACGTC. V gene TRBV6-1 combines with J gene TRBJ2-7, with TRBD1 identical over 10 bases. Germline V gives CDR1 MNHNS, CDR2 SASEGT. The CDR3 runs 17 residues. After removal of 7 bases from V and 4 bases from J, the junction contained 16 bases not matched to a gene.

This clonotype was observed a handful of times. CDR3 amino acids: CAWTVAGAATQYF. The CDR3 DNA reads TGTGCCTGGACCGTAGCGGGAGCTGCTACGCAGTATTTT. The chain couples TRBV30 to TRBJ2-3, with 9 bases aligning to TRBD2. The CDR3 sequence is 13 residues long. V lost 4 bases, J lost 8 bases, and 7 bases stayed unmatched. CDR1 is GTSNPN, CDR2 SVGIG, per germline (reference sequence).

This clonotype was counted ten times or more. The V and J genes are TRBV12-3 or TRBV12-4 and TRBJ1-2; perhaps TRBD1 as D (6 bases). The CDR3 contains 15 residues. V shed 4 bases and J shed 3 bases, with 15 bases lying between them. As DNA, the CDR3 is TGTGCCAGCAGTTCGGCCCCGGGGGGCGACTATGGCTACACCTTC. It is translated as CASSSAPGGDYGYTF.